This T cell receptor (beta chain) was profiled in a study of T cell responses to AZD1222 COVID-19 vaccine. Study-wide findings and caveats: It should be noted that donors were predominantly white British and more often female, and clonal diversity was possibly underestimated. Among AZD1222 vaccinees, only 5 to 7 were seropositive at baseline. Close to half of spike-specific TCRs reportedly recognize unmutated variant regions.

As regards this clone: The antigen is unknown.

Sequencing used immunoSEQ multiplex PCR; TCRdb keeps in-frame clones, though not all of them. The table lists 200,000 to 250,000 clones, approximately 94% of them singletons. CDR3 length: 16 amino acids. This sample comprised peripheral blood, obtained 28 days after the second dose of the MenACWY control vaccine. This receptor was taken from an adult who received the MenACWY meningococcal vaccine as a control. This chain joins TRBV1 and TRBJ2-7; the table's D call, TRBD2, has no DNA check behind it. TRBV1 is a listed pseudogene. The CDR3 loop is CTSSRNMVPDCYEQYF. The CDR3 bases are TGCACCAGCAGCCGCAATATGGTCCCGGACTGCTACGAGCAGTACTTC.